This section outlines one T cell receptor beta chain sequence together with its context. The method was immunoSEQ multiplex PCR; TCRdb's version includes in-frame clones alone and lacks a portion of them. This sample has 80,000 to 100,000 clones, with around four fifths found just once. This entry comes from a study of blood T cell repertoires in COVID-19. The overall study: T cells, B-cell-depleted T cells, or PBMCs provided the cDNA or gDNA that served as material.

Specimen: peripheral blood. The source is a human donor in a cohort sampled during active COVID-19.

CDR3 protein: CASSLVRNTEAFF. The CDR3 region has the DNA TGTGCCAGCAGCTTAGTGCGAAACACTGAAGCTTTCTTT. The gene calls are TRBV11-2 and TRBJ1-1; D unresolved. Germline loops: CDR1 SGHAT, CDR2 FQNNGV. The CDR3 sequence is 13 residues long. The ends were cut back, 1 base at V and 2 bases at J, with 5 bases in the middle.